Included here is one T cell receptor (beta chain) sequence, with context. The CDR3 runs 15 residues. V was clipped by 5 bases and J by 5 bases, with 15 bases between them. From germline, CDR1 is SEHNR and CDR2 FQNEAQ (reference sequence). This entry comes from a study of T cell responses to AZD1222 COVID-19 vaccine. Generated by immunoSEQ multiplex PCR, the TCRdb table keeps only in-frame clones and is missing some. Of approximately 210,000 clones listed, roughly 90% were seen once; the top ten hold 3% to 3.5%. This rearrangement joins TRBV7-9 to TRBJ2-2; a possible D gene is TRBD1 (6 bases). The TCR sequence derives from an adult who received the AZD1222 COVID-19 vaccine. This specimen was peripheral blood, taken 28 days after the second AZD1222 dose. Here the CDR3 reads CASSPQSGQTGELFF. For the CDR3, the DNA is TGTGCCAGCAGCCCCCAGTCGGGACAAACCGGGGAGCTGTTTTTT.